A selection of T cell receptor beta chains follows, all from one sample in a study of T cells in Graves' hyperthyroidism and ophthalmopathy. MiXCR, applied by TCRdb to the multiplex PCR reads, yields one record per CDR3 protein. The sample consists of hundreds of thousands of distinct CDR3 sequences, around 18% of them appearing once. Source material: blood. All receptors come from a man aged 35 to 55 with Graves' hyperthyroidism. Each CDR3 is given with its conserved first and last residue. D genes are given only for firm matches. Part of the rows lack a size; the others show once, few, many or a class for expanded clones.

D: TRBD1; J: TRBJ1-2; size: many; V: TRBV20-1; DNA: TGCAGTGCCAGGCCCCGGACAGGGCTCTATGGCTACACCTTC; CDR3: CSARPRTGLYGYTF
D: TRBD2; J: TRBJ2-3; size: -; V: TRBV9; DNA: TGTGCCAGCAGCGCAACCGAGAGACTAGCGGGGGGGCAAGATACGCAGTATTTT; CDR3: CASSATERLAGGQDTQYF
D: -; J: TRBJ1-3; size: many; V: TRBV18; DNA: TGTGCCAGCTCACAAGACGGACACTCTGGAAACACCATATATTTT; CDR3: CASSQDGHSGNTIYF
D: -; J: TRBJ2-1; size: many; V: TRBV20-1; DNA: TGCAGTGCTACCGGGGGGCTCAATGAGCAGTTCTTC; CDR3: CSATGGLNEQFF
D: TRBD1; J: TRBJ1-2; size: many; V: TRBV9; DNA: TGTGCCAGCAGCGTAGACCCAGGGGGCTATGGCTACACCTTC; CDR3: CASSVDPGGYGYTF
D: TRBD1; J: TRBJ1-2; size: few; V: TRBV7-2; DNA: TGTGCCAGCAGCCCACAGACAGGGCCCAACTATGGCTACACCTTC; CDR3: CASSPQTGPNYGYTF
D: -; J: TRBJ2-1; size: few; V: TRBV5-5; DNA: TGTGCCAGCAGCTTGGAAGTCCTGGCTTACAATGAGCAGTTCTTC; CDR3: CASSLEVLAYNEQFF
D: -; J: TRBJ2-7; size: many; V: TRBV6-2/TRBV6-3; DNA: TGTGCCAGCAGTTACCGGTCGGACGCCACGGGGCAGTACTTC; CDR3: CASSYRSDATGQYF
D: -; J: TRBJ2-1; size: -; V: TRBV12-3/TRBV12-4; DNA: TGTGCCAGCAGTACTCCGCAGGGGCTAGCGAGGGGGAATGAGCAGTTCTTC; CDR3: CASSTPQGLARGNEQFF
D: -; J: TRBJ1-1; size: many; V: TRBV30; DNA: TGTGCCTGGAGTGTTCGGGTTTGGGGCACTGAAGCTTTCTTT; CDR3: CAWSVRVWGTEAFF
D: -; J: TRBJ2-1; size: many; V: TRBV13; DNA: TGTGCCAGCACCCTGGCCCCGTCGTATGAGCAGTTCTTC; CDR3: CASTLAPSYEQFF
D: -; J: TRBJ1-1; size: many; V: TRBV6-1; DNA: TGTGCCAGCAGCCCGGGTTGGGGGGACACTGAAGCTTTCTTT; CDR3: CASSPGWGDTEAFF
D: -; J: TRBJ1-1; size: many; V: TRBV5-5; DNA: TGTGCCAGCAGCTTGGAGACAGTCACTGAAGCTTTCTTT; CDR3: CASSLETVTEAFF
D: TRBD2; J: TRBJ2-1; size: few; V: TRBV10-3; DNA: TGTGCCATCAGTGGTCGAGCGGGGGCTTACAATGAGCAGTTCTTC; CDR3: CAISGRAGAYNEQFF
D: TRBD1; J: TRBJ2-1; size: many; V: TRBV20-1; DNA: TGCAGTGCTCCTAGGACAGGGGATAATGAGCAGTTCTTC; CDR3: CSAPRTGDNEQFF
D: TRBD2; J: TRBJ2-3; size: many; V: TRBV27; DNA: TGTGCCAGCAGTTTATTTGCTAGCGGGGGCACAGATACGCAGTATTTT; CDR3: CASSLFASGGTDTQYF
D: -; J: TRBJ2-2; size: many; V: TRBV5-1; DNA: TGCGCCAGCAGCTTTTATAGCGGAGAGAACACCGGGGAGCTGTTTTTT; CDR3: CASSFYSGENTGELFF
D: TRBD2; J: TRBJ2-1; size: few; V: TRBV4-3; DNA: TGCGCCAGCAGCCGAGGAGCGGGGGGAGGGGATGAGCAGTTCTTC; CDR3: CASSRGAGGGDEQFF
D: -; J: TRBJ1-5; size: -; V: TRBV28; DNA: TGTGCCAGCAGTTCTCCGAGGGGCGGGGGGATTTGGAGCAATCAGCCCCAGCATTTT; CDR3: CASSSPRGGGIWSNQPQHF
D: -; J: TRBJ1-1; size: -; V: TRBV27; DNA: TGTGCCAGCAGTTTATCGATTGGGCTTGGCACTGAAGCTTTCTTT; CDR3: CASSLSIGLGTEAFF
D: TRBD1; J: TRBJ2-7; size: many; V: TRBV11-2; DNA: TGTGCCAGCAGTCAGAGACAGGGGGCGGGCAACGAGCAGTACTTC; CDR3: CASSQRQGAGNEQYF
D: -; J: TRBJ1-1; size: many; V: TRBV4-2; DNA: TGTGCCAGCAGCCAAGCCACAGCAACGAACACTGAAGCTTTCTTT; CDR3: CASSQATATNTEAFF
D: -; J: TRBJ2-5; size: few; V: TRBV9; DNA: TGTGCCAGCAGCGTAGCTACTAGGGGCCAAGAGACCCAGTACTTC; CDR3: CASSVATRGQETQYF
D: TRBD1; J: TRBJ2-1; size: many; V: TRBV28; DNA: TGTGCCAGCAATTTCGGGGACAGCAATGAGCAGTTCTTC; CDR3: CASNFGDSNEQFF